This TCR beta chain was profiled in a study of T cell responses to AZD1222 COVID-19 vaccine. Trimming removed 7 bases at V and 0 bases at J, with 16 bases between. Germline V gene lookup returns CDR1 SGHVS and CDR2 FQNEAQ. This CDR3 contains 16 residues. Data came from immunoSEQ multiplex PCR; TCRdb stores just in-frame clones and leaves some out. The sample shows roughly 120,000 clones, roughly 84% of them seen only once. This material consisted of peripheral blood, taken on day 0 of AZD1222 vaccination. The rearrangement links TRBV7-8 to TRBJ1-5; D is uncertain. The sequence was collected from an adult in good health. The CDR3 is CASICRSSHSNQPQHF. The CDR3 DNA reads TGTGCCAGCATCTGCCGGAGCAGCCATAGCAATCAGCCCCAGCATTTT.